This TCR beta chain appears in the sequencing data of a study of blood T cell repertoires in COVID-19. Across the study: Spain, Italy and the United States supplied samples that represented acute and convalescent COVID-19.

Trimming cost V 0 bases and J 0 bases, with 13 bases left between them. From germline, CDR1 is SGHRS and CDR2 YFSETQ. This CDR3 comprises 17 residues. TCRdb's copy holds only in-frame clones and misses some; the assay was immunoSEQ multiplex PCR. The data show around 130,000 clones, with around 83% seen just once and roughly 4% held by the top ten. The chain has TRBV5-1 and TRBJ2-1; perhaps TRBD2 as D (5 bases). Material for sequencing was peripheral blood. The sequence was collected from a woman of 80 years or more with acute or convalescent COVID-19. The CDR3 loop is CASSLAQAGLSYNEQFF. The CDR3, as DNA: TGCGCCAGCAGCTTGGCCCAGGCGGGTCTCTCCTACAATGAGCAGTTCTTC.